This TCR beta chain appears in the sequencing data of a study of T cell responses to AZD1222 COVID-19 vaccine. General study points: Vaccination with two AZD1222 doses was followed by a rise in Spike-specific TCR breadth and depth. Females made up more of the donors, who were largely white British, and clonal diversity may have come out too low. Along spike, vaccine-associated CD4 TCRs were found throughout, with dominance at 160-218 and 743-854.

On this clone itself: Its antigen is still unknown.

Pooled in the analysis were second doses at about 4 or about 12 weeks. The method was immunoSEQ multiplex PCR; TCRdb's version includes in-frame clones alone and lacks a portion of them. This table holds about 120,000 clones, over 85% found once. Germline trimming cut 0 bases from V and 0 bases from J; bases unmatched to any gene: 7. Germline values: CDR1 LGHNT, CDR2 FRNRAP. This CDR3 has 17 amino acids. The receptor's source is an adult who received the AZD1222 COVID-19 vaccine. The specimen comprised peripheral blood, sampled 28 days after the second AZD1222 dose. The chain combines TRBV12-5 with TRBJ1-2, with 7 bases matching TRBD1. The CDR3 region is CASGLVNHRGPNYGYTF. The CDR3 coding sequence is TGTGCTAGTGGTTTGGTAAATCACAGGGGACCTAACTATGGCTACACCTTC.